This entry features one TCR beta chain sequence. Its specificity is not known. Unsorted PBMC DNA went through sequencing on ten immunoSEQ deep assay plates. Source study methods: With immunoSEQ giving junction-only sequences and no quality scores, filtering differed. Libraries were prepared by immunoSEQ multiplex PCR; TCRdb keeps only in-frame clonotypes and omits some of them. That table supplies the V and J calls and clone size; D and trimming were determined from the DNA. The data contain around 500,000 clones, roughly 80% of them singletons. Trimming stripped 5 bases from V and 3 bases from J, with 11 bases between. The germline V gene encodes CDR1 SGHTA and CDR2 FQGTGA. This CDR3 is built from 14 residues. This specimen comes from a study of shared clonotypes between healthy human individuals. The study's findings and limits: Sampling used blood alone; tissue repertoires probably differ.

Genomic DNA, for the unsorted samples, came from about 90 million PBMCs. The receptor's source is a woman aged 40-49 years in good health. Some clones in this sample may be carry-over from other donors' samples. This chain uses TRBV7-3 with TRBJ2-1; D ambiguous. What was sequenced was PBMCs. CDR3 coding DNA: TGTGCCAGCAGCCCCCTTGGGATCTACAATGAGCAGTTCTTC. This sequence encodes CASSPLGIYNEQFF.